Reported below is one T cell receptor (beta chain). Its antigen is not known. Before being chosen for sequencing, patients had shown CD8+CD57+ cell expansion by flow cytometry. There were no patients without severe acquired aplastic anemia. Patients were untreated when blood was sampled. Profiling that covered TCR beta VDJ and CDR3 relied on genomic DNA as its template. Each CDR3 protein is one row after TCRdb ran MiXCR on the reads. The repertoire holds roughly 200,000 distinct CDR3 sequences, with nearly 65% as singletons. The record originates from a study of CD8+CD57+ T cells in acquired aplastic anemia. V was cut by 4 bases and J by 10 bases, with 15 bases left in between. This CDR3 spans 14 amino acids. Germline CDR1 and CDR2: KGHDR and SFDVKD. Study-wide results and caveats: It was found that 25 to 35 CD8+ CDR3 sequences were shared between patients and controls. Significant differences in CD8+ Simpson's diversity were not observed between patients and controls.

This sequence originates from a human donor with aplastic anemia. Specimen: sorted CD4+, CD8+, or CD8+CD57+ T cells (not recorded which) from PBMCs. The V gene is TRBV24-1, the J gene TRBJ1-4; no reliable D call. The DNA of the CDR3 is TGTGCCACCAGTGACCCATCAACGGACGGAAAACTGTTTTTT. Its protein product is CATSDPSTDGKLFF.